Listed below are T cell receptor beta chains from one sample, sequenced in a study of shared clonotypes between healthy human individuals. Sequenced by immunoSEQ multiplex PCR; TCRdb stores in-frame clones only, minus some. The profile shows approximately 940,000 clones, about 80% of them singletons. The sample was memory CD4+ T cells sorted from blood. The receptor set was obtained from a man aged 18 to 30 in good health. The CDR3 runs from the conserved cysteine through the conserved F or W. D genes are given only for firm matches. The size field is filled for only some rows; it gives once, few, many or a size class.

NA,TRBJ1-4,NA,TRBV7-9,TGTGCCAGCAGCTTCGGAGCAGGGTCCGAAAAACTGTTTTTT,CASSFGAGSEKLFF
NA,TRBJ1-5,NA,TRBV27,TGTGCCAGCAGTGTCCCAGGGCAGCCCCAGCATTTT,CASSVPGQPQHF
NA,TRBJ2-2,NA,TRBV18,TGTGCCAGCTCCCGGGACTCCCTCAACACCGGGGAGCTGTTTTTT,CASSRDSLNTGELFF
once,TRBJ2-5,TRBD1,TRBV7-2,TGTGCCAGCAGTCCCGACAGGGGCTACGAGACCCAGTACTTC,CASSPDRGYETQYF
NA,TRBJ1-1,NA,TRBV5-4,TGTGCCAGCAGCTTGATATCCGGGCTGAACACTGAAGCTTTCTTT,CASSLISGLNTEAFF
NA,TRBJ1-6,NA,TRBV9,TGTGCCAGCAGCGTAGCTTTCAGTGAACTCCACTTT,CASSVAFSELHF
NA,TRBJ1-2,TRBD1,TRBV19,TGTGCCAGTACCCCTCCCGACAGGGAATATGGCTACACCTTC,CASTPPDREYGYTF
NA,TRBJ2-1,NA,TRBV7-6,TGTGCCAGCAGCTTAGAACAGGGTACCTACAATGAGCAGTTCTTC,CASSLEQGTYNEQFF
few,TRBJ1-2,NA,TRBV2,TGTGCCAGCAGTGCGGATGGTCCTACAAAGAATGGCTACACCTTC,CASSADGPTKNGYTF
NA,TRBJ1-6,NA,TRBV7-9,TGTGCCAGCAGCTTATCCGGGACCCCGGAGATCCCCCTCCACTTT,CASSLSGTPEIPLHF
NA,TRBJ2-7,NA,TRBV12-2,TGTGCAAGTCGCCCTAGGCTCGGACAGGTCCTTAACCCCGAGGGCCACGAGCAGTACTTC,CASRPRLGQVLNPEGHEQYF
NA,TRBJ1-6,TRBD1,TRBV6-1,TGTGCCAGCAGAGACAGGGTGGGGAATTCACCCCTCCACTTT,CASRDRVGNSPLHF
once,TRBJ1-1,TRBD1,TRBV30,TGTGCCTTGGACAGGGGCGGACGTTTATCGGCTGAAGCTTTCTTT,CALDRGGRLSAEAFF
NA,TRBJ1-6,NA,TRBV9,TGTGCCAGCAGCGTAGCTACAGGGAGTAATTCACCCCTCCACTTT,CASSVATGSNSPLHF
few,TRBJ2-7,NA,TRBV27,TGTGCCAGCAGCAAGGAGAGGGGCCACGAGCAGTACTTC,CASSKERGHEQYF
NA,TRBJ1-2,TRBD1,TRBV27,TGTGCCAGCAGCCTTTCCGGGACAGCTTACGTCTATGGCTACACCTTC,CASSLSGTAYVYGYTF
NA,TRBJ2-7,NA,TRBV5-1,TGCGCCAGCAGCTTGGGGGCGGGGACCTACGAGCAGTACTTC,CASSLGAGTYEQYF
NA,TRBJ1-2,TRBD1,TRBV28,TGTGCCAGCGGGACAGGGGGCTATGGCTACACCTTC,CASGTGGYGYTF
NA,TRBJ2-7,TRBD1,TRBV6-5,TGTGCCAGCAGTTACTTAACCGGGACAGCCTCCTACGAGCAGTACTTC,CASSYLTGTASYEQYF
NA,TRBJ1-5,TRBD1,TRBV11-2,TGTGCCAGCAGCTTGACAGGGAGCAATCAGCCCCAGCATTTT,CASSLTGSNQPQHF
once,TRBJ1-3,NA,TRBV7-2,TGTGCCAGCAGCTTAAGCCAGCTGAAGAGCTCTGGAAACACCATATATTTT,CASSLSQLKSSGNTIYF
NA,TRBJ2-3,NA,TRBV11-2,TGTGCCAGCAGCGCAGACTTCAGCACAGATACGCAGTATTTT,CASSADFSTDTQYF
NA,TRBJ2-3,TRBD1,TRBV7-9,TGTGCCAGCAGCGCGGACAGGGGGGTAGATACGCAGTATTTT,CASSADRGVDTQYF
once,TRBJ2-7,TRBD1,TRBV9,TGTGCCAGCAGCGTATCCGGGACAGGGCTTCACGAGCAGTACTTC,CASSVSGTGLHEQYF
NA,TRBJ2-7,TRBD2,TRBV29-1,TGCAGCGCGGCGGGACTAGCGGGAAAGGTCTACGAGCAGTACTTC,CSAAGLAGKVYEQYF
many,TRBJ1-4,TRBD1,TRBV4-2,TGTGCCAGCAGCCCCTCCGGGACAGGGAATGAAAAACTGTTTTTT,CASSPSGTGNEKLFF
many,TRBJ2-3,NA,TRBV2,TGTGCCAGCAGTAAAGAACAGGGGAGGGATACGCAGTATTTT,CASSKEQGRDTQYF
few,TRBJ2-7,NA,TRBV19,TGTGCCAGTAGTACCCGGACAGCCCCGCAGCAGTACTTC,CASSTRTAPQQYF
NA,TRBJ2-7,TRBD1,TRBV19,TGTGCCAGTAGTTTACAGGGGCTAACCTACGAGCAGTACTTC,CASSLQGLTYEQYF
NA,TRBJ2-7,TRBD2,TRBV25-1,TGTGCCAGCAGTGAAAGGAGCGGGGGGCTCTCCTACGAGCAGTACTTC,CASSERSGGLSYEQYF
many,TRBJ1-3,NA,TRBV4-1,TGCGCCAGCAGTGAATCACAGGTCCCTGGAAACACCATATATTTT,CASSESQVPGNTIYF
many,TRBJ2-5,TRBD1,TRBV5-4,TGTGCCAGCAGCAGTGGGACAGGGCTACGGGAGACCCAGTACTTC,CASSSGTGLRETQYF
NA,TRBJ2-1,NA,TRBV5-6,TGTGCCAGCAGCTTCCCTCTAGGACTTTTCATCTACAATGAGCAGTTCTTC,CASSFPLGLFIYNEQFF
once,TRBJ2-1,NA,TRBV5-5,TGTGCCAGCAGCTTGTCAATCCAAGGAATCGATGAGCAGTTCTTC,CASSLSIQGIDEQFF
once,TRBJ2-2,NA,TRBV5-6,TGTGCCAGCAGCGGCCTTGCGAGGAGGGGCACCGGGGAGCTGTTTTTT,CASSGLARRGTGELFF
NA,TRBJ2-2,NA,TRBV18,TGTGCCAGCTCACCACCGGCTCGGGGTCCCGGGGAGCTGTTTTTT,CASSPPARGPGELFF
once,TRBJ1-6,TRBD1,TRBV9,TGTGCCAGCAGCGCCCGGGACAGCTCCTATAATTCACCCCTCCACTTT,CASSARDSSYNSPLHF
NA,TRBJ1-5,NA,TRBV5-3,TGTGCCAGAAGCCCGGACTGCTATAGCAATCAGCCCCAGCATTTT,CARSPDCYSNQPQHF
NA,TRBJ1-3,NA,TRBV18,TGTGCCAGCTCACGAGACCCTGGAAACACCATATATTTT,CASSRDPGNTIYF
NA,TRBJ2-1,TRBD1,TRBV14,TGTGCCAGCAGTACAACAGGGGGCAATGAGCAGTTCTTC,CASSTTGGNEQFF
NA,TRBJ2-7,NA,TRBV29-1,TGCAGCGTTGCAACTGATAACTACGAGCAGTACTTC,CSVATDNYEQYF
NA,TRBJ2-1,NA,TRBV6-1,TGTGCCCGGACCTACAATGAGCAGTTCTTC,CARTYNEQFF
NA,TRBJ2-1,NA,TRBV5-1,TGCGCCAGCAGGGATGCAGGTTATTCCTACAATGAGCAGTTCTTC,CASRDAGYSYNEQFF
NA,TRBJ2-1,NA,TRBV6-5,TGTGCCAGCAGCGACTCCGGGACTCCTGACAATGAGCAGTTCTTC,CASSDSGTPDNEQFF
NA,TRBJ1-1,TRBD1,TRBV9,TGTGCCAGCAGCTCGGAAGGGGGCTTTAACACTGAAGCTTTCTTT,CASSSEGGFNTEAFF
few,TRBJ2-3,NA,TRBV6-5,TGTGCCAGCAGCCCCACCAGGGGCACAGATACGCAGTATTTT,CASSPTRGTDTQYF
NA,TRBJ2-2,TRBD2,TRBV5-4,TGTGCCAGCAGCCCCACCTGGGCGGGGGGCGGCACCGGGGAGCTGTTTTTT,CASSPTWAGGGTGELFF
NA,TRBJ1-2,NA,TRBV15,TGTGCCACCAGCAGAGAGGCACGGACCACAACTCAGGGCTACACCTTC,CATSREARTTTQGYTF
NA,TRBJ2-3,TRBD2,TRBV27,TGTGCCAGCAGTTTTCGGACTAGCGGGAGGGCCGGCACAGATACGCAGTATTTT,CASSFRTSGRAGTDTQYF
NA,TRBJ1-4,NA,TRBV27,TGTGCCAGCAGTTCGGCATTCACTAATGAAAAACTGTTTTTT,CASSSAFTNEKLFF
once,TRBJ2-5,TRBD1,TRBV10-3,TGTGCCATCAGAGCAACCGGGACAGGGTCGGGCGAGACCCAGTACTTC,CAIRATGTGSGETQYF
few,TRBJ2-7,NA,TRBV4-1,TGCGCCAGCAGCCCCAGGCAAGCCTACGAGCAGTACTTC,CASSPRQAYEQYF
many,TRBJ1-1,NA,TRBV5-1,TGCGCCAGCAGCTTGGGGCAGATGAACACTGAAGCTTTCTTT,CASSLGQMNTEAFF
NA,TRBJ2-4,NA,TRBV30,TGTGCCTGGAGTTGGGACAAAAACATTCAGTACTTC,CAWSWDKNIQYF
NA,TRBJ1-5,NA,TRBV4-1,TGCGCCAGCAGCCAAGAAGCCGGGGGCAACAATCAGCCCCAGCATTTT,CASSQEAGGNNQPQHF
NA,TRBJ2-5,NA,TRBV28,TGTGCCAGCAGTTTAGTGAGAGAGACCCAGTACTTC,CASSLVRETQYF
NA,TRBJ1-2,NA,TRBV4-3,TGCGCCAGCAGCCAAGATCCCCAAGGCCAGTACGGTGGCTACACCTTC,CASSQDPQGQYGGYTF
NA,TRBJ2-6,NA,TRBV18,TGTGCCAGCTCCCTCGGGAGGGGGCTCGGGGCCAACGTCCTGACTTTC,CASSLGRGLGANVLTF
NA,TRBJ2-7,TRBD2,TRBV2,TGTGCCAGCAGTTCTCGGGGAGCGGGAGGGATCGAGCAGTACTTC,CASSSRGAGGIEQYF